This T cell receptor beta chain was retrieved from a study of T-cell reconstitution after alpha-beta-depleted transplantation in children. Germline V gene lookup returns CDR1 SGHRS and CDR2 YFSETQ. CDR3 length: 17 residues. V shed 0 bases and J 5 bases; nucleotides not matched to a gene: 10. It was with unique molecular identifiers that the TCRbeta library was prepared. MiXCR was run by TCRdb on the PCR reads, yielding one entry per CDR3 protein. The sample shows about 980,000 distinct CDR3 sequences, about 31% of them seen only once. This clonotype was seen only a few times. The V and J genes are TRBV5-1 and TRBJ2-3; 9 positions agree with TRBD2. This sequence was found in a boy under three years old who had a stem cell transplant for SCID, so the T cells may come from the graft donor. The sample here was PBMCs, mostly from graft donor cells, taken 360 days after TCRalphabeta/CD19-depleted stem cell transplant. The DNA for the CDR3 is TGCGCCAGCAGCTTGGCCACTGGCGGGGGGGCTGGAGATACGCAGTATTTT. Translation: CASSLATGGGAGDTQYF.